Below are 25 T cell receptor beta chains sequenced from a single sample in a study of T cells expressing NK-cell markers (dated by TCRdb to 2020 to 2021). The library was generated by 5' RACE. The sequencer listed for this sample is Illumina HiSeq 2000. The reads were reprocessed in TCRdb, with one entry per CDR3 protein sequence and no accompanying DNA. The sample's records list over 150,000 distinct CDR3 sequences. The top ten constitute around a third of the sample. Sequencing used blood T cells: a sorted CD56 or NKG2C T cell subset, CD4+ or CD8+ T cells, or bulk PBMC T cells (not recorded which). Source of these receptors: a woman between 45 and 60 years old in good health. Donor details come from another sample of the same person, matched by shared clones.

The chain employs TRBV24-1 and TRBJ2-7; the D gene TCRdb calls, TRBD2, cannot be checked with no DNA. The CDR3 is made up of 15 amino acids. From germline, CDR1 is KGHDR and CDR2 SFDVKD. The CDR3 region is CATSDPGTSGDEQYF.

This CDR3 is CASSVRRTGLLYTDTQYF. The chain links TRBV11-3 to TRBJ2-3; TCRdb's D gene call, TRBD1, goes unchecked for lack of DNA. The CDR3 sequence is 18 residues long. The germline V gene has CDR1 SGHNT and CDR2 YENEEA.

The gene calls are TRBV3-1 and TRBJ2-1. CDR3 size: 13 residues. From germline, CDR1 is LGHDT and CDR2 YNNKEL (reference sequence). The chain's CDR3 is CASSQAIHNEQFF.

The gene calls are TRBV24-1 and TRBJ2-1; TCRdb outputs TRBD2, but without DNA this stays unchecked. Per germline, CDR1 KGHDR and CDR2 SFDVKD. The CDR3 is 13 residues long. The CDR3 reads CATEAGDYNEQFF.

The V call is TRBV24-1, the J call TRBJ1-1; as DNA is missing, the TRBD1 call by TCRdb cannot be tested. The CDR3 runs to 15 residues. In germline, CDR1 is KGHDR, CDR2 SFDVKD. The CDR3 spells CATSDPNRGGTEAFF.

The gene calls are TRBV4-1 and TRBJ2-1; TCRdb's D gene call, TRBD2, goes unchecked for lack of DNA. CDR1 and CDR2 (germline): MGHRA, YSYEKL. This CDR3 contains 12 residues. CDR3 residues: CASSSPGLEQFF.

The chain combines TRBV12-3 or TRBV12-4 with TRBJ1-3; TCRdb's D call of TRBD1 is untestable without DNA. This CDR3 is built from 16 residues. The CDR3 sequence is CASSFSLDSLGNTIYF.

The rearrangement uses TRBV6-5 and TRBJ2-3; the TCRdb D gene call, TRBD1, has no DNA to confirm it. In germline, CDR1 is MNHEY, CDR2 SVGAGI. This CDR3 region has 14 residues. The CDR3 loop is CASSLGGTVDTQYF.

The CDR3 here is CASRLDRGHQPQHF. V gene TRBV6-6 combines with J gene TRBJ1-5; the D call from TCRdb, TRBD1, cannot be confirmed without DNA. This CDR3 spans 14 amino acids. Germline lookup yields CDR1 MNHNY and CDR2 SVGAGI (reference sequence).

The rearrangement links TRBV7-9 to TRBJ2-1; the D call from TCRdb, TRBD2, cannot be confirmed without DNA. The V gene's germline CDR1 is SEHNR and CDR2 FQNEAQ (reference sequence). CDR3 size: 17 residues. CDR3 protein: CASSFLEGLAGNNEQFF. Full variable domain (rest looked up from reference TRBV7-9 and TRBJ2-1): DTGVSQNPRHKITKRGQNVTFRCDPISEHNRLYWYRQTLGQGPEFLTYFQNEAQLEKSRLLSDRFSAERPKGSFSTLEIQRTEQGDSAMYLCASSFLEGLAGNNEQFFGPGTRLTVL.

V is TRBV24-1 and J is TRBJ2-3; TCRdb outputs TRBD2, but without DNA this stays unchecked. Germline-derived CDR1 and CDR2 are KGHDR and SFDVKD. The CDR3 runs 15 residues. CDR3: CATSGPSGTTDTQYF.

The chain is built from TRBV27 and TRBJ2-2; the TCRdb call, TRBD2, lacks DNA for checking. From germline, CDR1 is MNHEY and CDR2 SMNVEV (reference sequence). The length of the CDR3 is 17 residues. CDR3 amino acids: CAISRPGLAGRTGELFF.

This chain links TRBV5-4 with TRBJ2-7; no DNA is available, so the TRBD1 call from TCRdb remains unchecked. Germline assignment: CDR1 SGHNT and CDR2 YYREEE (reference sequence). The CDR3 runs 14 residues. The CDR3: CASSVTGGAYEQYF.

The gene calls are TRBV29-1 and TRBJ2-3; as DNA is missing, the TRBD1 call by TCRdb cannot be tested. This CDR3 comprises 13 residues. Germline V lookup: CDR1 SQVTM, CDR2 ANQGSEA. The CDR3 spells CSVYRVGTDTQYF.

The chain links TRBV12-3 or TRBV12-4 to TRBJ2-2; TCRdb's D gene call, TRBD2, goes unchecked for lack of DNA. The length of the CDR3 is 15 residues. CDR3 protein: CASSLGSGSSWELFF.

This chain connects TRBV19 to TRBJ1-3. CDR1 and CDR2 from the germline V gene are LNHDA and SQIVND (reference sequence). This CDR3 has 13 amino acids. The CDR3 loop reads CASTAAKGNTIYF.

The chain recombines TRBV30 with TRBJ2-3; TCRdb's assignment of TRBD1 cannot be checked, as there is no DNA. The germline gives CDR1 GTSNPN, CDR2 SVGIG (reference sequence). This CDR3 region has 14 residues. The CDR3 sequence is CAWSWGPGTDTQYF. The entire variable domain, with the rest obtained from reference TRBV30 and TRBJ2-3, is as follows: SQTIHQWPATLVQPVGSPLSLECTVEGTSNPNLYWYRQAAGRGLQLLFYSVGIGQISSEVPQNLSASRPQDRQFILSSKKLLLSDSGFYLCAWSWGPGTDTQYFGPGTRLTVL.

The chain uses TRBV5-1 and TRBJ2-1; TCRdb indicates TRBD1, and absent DNA this call remains unverified. CDR3 length: 17 amino acids. Germline V gene sequence: CDR1 SGHRS, CDR2 YFSETQ. This CDR3 is CASSWARQGTSYNEQFF.

The chain employs TRBV27 and TRBJ2-5. This CDR3 has 14 residues. CDR1 MNHEY and CDR2 SMNVEV come from the germline V gene (reference sequence). The CDR3: CASSPSGPRETQYF.

The CDR3: CSAKSRGFRQPQHF. The genes are TRBV20-1 and TRBJ1-5; TCRdb selects TRBD1, and the lack of DNA leaves this call unchecked. The CDR3 has 14 residues. Germline loops: CDR1 DFQATT, CDR2 SNEGSKA (reference sequence).

J is TRBJ1-2 and V is TRBV2. This CDR3 region has 13 residues. Germline V gene lookup returns CDR1 SNHLY and CDR2 FYNNEI. This CDR3 reads CASSDLGIYGYTF.

This sequence joins TRBV21-1 and TRBJ2-5; TCRdb calls TRBD1, which cannot be checked without DNA. TRBV21-1 corresponds to a pseudogene. This CDR3 is built from 16 residues. The CDR3 loop reads CASSKDREPYQETQYF.

V and J are TRBV20-1 and TRBJ2-1; no DNA is available, so the TRBD2 call from TCRdb remains unchecked. CDR3 length: 15 residues. CDR1 and CDR2 from the germline V gene are DFQATT and SNEGSKA (reference sequence). The CDR3 sequence is CSASSLAEVGNEQFF.

This CDR3 reads CASSLDLRQDTEAFF. The chain uses TRBV5-1 and TRBJ1-1; there is no DNA to check the TCRdb D call of TRBD1. There are 15 residues in the CDR3. CDR1 and CDR2 from the germline V gene are SGHRS and YFSETQ.

The V and J genes are TRBV5-6 and TRBJ2-3; as DNA is missing, the TRBD2 call by TCRdb cannot be tested. CDR3 size: 15 residues. CDR1 and CDR2 (germline): SGHDT, YYEEEE. The CDR3 region is CASSSGLAGADTQYF.